The 12 T cell receptor beta chains below all came from one sample that was sequenced in a study of T-cell memory formation after mild COVID-19. TCRdb re-called the 5' RACE reads through MiXCR, storing one row per CDR3 protein. The repertoire has 400,000 to 500,000 distinct CDR3 sequences, 20% of them found once; the top ten carry 8.4%. Material: PBMCs or a T cell subset sorted from them (not recorded which). These receptors came from an adult woman who had mild COVID-19 (a few samples of this study predate the infection). Cell type and time point are not known.

A few counts support this clonotype. The J gene is TRBJ2-7, the V gene TRBV7-8; 10 bases are a match to TRBD2. The CDR3 length is 15 residues. V shed 6 bases and J 2 bases; nucleotides not matched to a gene: 7. The germline V gene has CDR1 SGHVS and CDR2 FQNEAQ. The CDR3 sequence is CASSRSGGVAYEQYF. For the CDR3, the DNA is TGTGCCAGCAGTCGAAGCGGGGGGGTAGCCTACGAGCAGTACTTC. The full variable domain, rest sourced from reference TRBV7-8 and TRBJ2-7, is GAGVSQSPRYKVAKRGQDVALRCDPISGHVSLFWYQQALGQGPEFLTYFQNEAQLDKSGLPSDRFFAERPEGSVSTLKIQRTQQEDSAVYLCASSRSGGVAYEQYFGPGTRLTVT.

This clonotype was counted at least ten times. The chain links TRBV20-1 to TRBJ2-1; no clear D gene. Germline V gene lookup returns CDR1 DFQATT and CDR2 SNEGSKA (reference sequence). V gave up 2 bases and J gave up 4 bases, with 12 bases separating them. CDR3 length: 14 residues. Here the CDR3 reads CSARRADLYNEQFF. The CDR3 nucleotides read TGCAGTGCTAGAAGGGCGGACCTATACAATGAGCAGTTCTTC.

This sequence joins TRBV28 and TRBJ1-1; D unclear. Trimming left V 7 bases short and J 1 base short, with 16 bases between. The germline CDR1 and CDR2 sequences are MDHEN and SYDVKM. The CDR3 is 15 amino acids. The CDR3 protein is CASIDSWRANTEAFF. The CDR3, as DNA: TGTGCCAGCATTGATAGTTGGAGGGCGAACACTGAAGCTTTCTTT.

The V gene is TRBV29-1, the J gene TRBJ2-1; D is ambiguous. V shed 4 bases and J shed 0 bases, with 13 bases lying between them. Germline CDR1 and CDR2: SQVTM and ANQGSEA. This CDR3 has 15 residues. The DNA for the CDR3 is TGCAGCGTTGCACCTTGGTGGCCCTCCTACAATGAGCAGTTCTTC. This encodes CSVAPWWPSYNEQFF.

Here the CDR3 DNA reads TGTGCCACCAGCAGGAGCGGGGGGGTCCCCACAGATACGCAGTATTTT. As protein: CATSRSGGVPTDTQYF. The chain uses TRBV15 and TRBJ2-3, with 10 bases that match TRBD2. The CDR3 extends over 16 amino acids. Germline V gene lookup returns CDR1 LNHNV and CDR2 YYDKDF (reference sequence). V was pared by 3 bases and J by 2 bases, with 5 bases of the junction left unmatched.

The chain recombines TRBV27 with TRBJ1-2, with a tentative D call TRBD1 (5 bases). The CDR3 contains 13 residues. Germline V gives CDR1 MNHEY, CDR2 SMNVEV (reference sequence). Trimming pared 3 bases from V and 3 bases from J, leaving 8 bases between. The CDR3 spells CASSFTGDYGYTF. The DNA of the CDR3 is TGTGCCAGCAGTTTCACGGGGGACTATGGCTACACCTTC.

The CDR3 region is CASSLPGVGYGYTF. The CDR3 DNA is TGTGCCAGCAGTTTACCAGGGGTGGGCTATGGCTACACCTTC. V is TRBV12-3 or TRBV12-4 and J is TRBJ1-2; D is perhaps TRBD1 (6 bases). The CDR3 consists of 14 residues. Trimming stripped 2 bases from V and 4 bases from J, with 11 bases between.

The chain carries TRBV5-1 and TRBJ2-1; TRBD1 aligns across 7 bases. Losses at the gene ends were 6 bases for V and 3 bases for J; bases not matched to a gene: 3. This CDR3 contains 13 residues. Looked up from germline, CDR1 is SGHRS and CDR2 is YFSETQ. The CDR3 DNA reads as TGCGCCAGCAACGGGGACAGCTACAATGAGCAGTTCTTC. Translating gives CASNGDSYNEQFF.

There are many counts of this clonotype. The chain links TRBV7-2 to TRBJ2-2; tentatively, D is TRBD1 (5 bases). This CDR3 is built from 16 residues. Trimming stripped 0 bases from V and 7 bases from J, with 15 bases between. CDR1 is SGHTA and CDR2 is FQGNSA in the germline V gene. The CDR3 DNA sequence: TGTGCCAGCAGCTTAGCTCGGTCAGGGTGGGGCGGGGAGCTGTTTTTT. It is translated as CASSLARSGWGGELFF.

The chain carries TRBV12-3 or TRBV12-4 and TRBJ2-5; D ambiguous. Trimming pared 1 base from V and 1 base from J, leaving 13 bases between. The length of the CDR3 is 16 residues. CDR3 residues: CASSLEDGPSQETQYF. The CDR3, as DNA: TGTGCCAGCAGTTTAGAGGACGGACCTTCCCAAGAGACCCAGTACTTC.

The rearrangement joins TRBV6-5 to TRBJ1-2, with D maybe TRBD1 (5 bases). The CDR3 has 14 residues. Between the trimmed V and J ends, which lost 2 bases and 4 bases, there was a span of 11 bases. Germline assignment: CDR1 MNHEY and CDR2 SVGAGI. In DNA form, the CDR3 reads TGTGCCAGCAGTTACGCCCCGGGGACCTATGGCTACACCTTC. The encoded protein is CASSYAPGTYGYTF.

This clonotype came up a few times. In DNA, the CDR3 is TGCGCCAGCAGCGGTCTCCGGGACAGGGGAGGCTATGGCTACACCTTC. Protein: CASSGLRDRGGYGYTF. The chain combines TRBV5-1 with TRBJ1-2, with TRBD1 matching over 10 bases. V shed 4 bases, J shed 4 bases, and the junction held 10 bases outside the gene matches. CDR3 size: 16 residues. The germline V gene encodes CDR1 SGHRS and CDR2 YFSETQ.